The next 31 T cell receptor beta chains were all read from a single sample in a study of blood T cell repertoires in COVID-19. Profiling relied on immunoSEQ multiplex PCR, and the TCRdb table lists in-frame clones only, not all of them. The sample includes just over 150,000 clones, around 92% of them seen just once. Material: peripheral blood. Receptors were obtained from a man under 40 with COVID-19, enrolled during active disease.

The gene calls are TRBV19 and TRBJ1-1; 7 bases are shared with TRBD1. CDR1 is LNHDA and CDR2 is SQIVND in the germline V gene (reference sequence). CDR3 length: 15 residues. V lost 3 bases, J lost 4 bases, and 8 bases stayed unmatched. The CDR3 DNA follows: TGTGCCAGTAGTATGCAACAGGGGATCCGCACTGAAGCTTTCTTT. It yields the protein CASSMQQGIRTEAFF.

The chain links TRBV7-2 to TRBJ1-4, with D tentatively TRBD1 (5 bases). Germline V CDR1 and CDR2: SGHTA, FQGNSA. There are 15 residues in the CDR3. V was trimmed by 4 bases and J by 4 bases, leaving 13 bases between them. The CDR3 nucleotides read TGTGCCAGCAGCTCCGACGGGGGATTTAATGAAAAACTGTTTTTT. Protein: CASSSDGGFNEKLFF.

The genes are TRBV11-1 and TRBJ1-1; possibly TRBD1 for D (6 bases). Trimming removed 2 bases from V and 6 bases from J, with 10 bases in between. CDR1 and CDR2 (germline): SGHAT, FQDESV (reference sequence). This CDR3 region has 13 residues. The CDR3 nucleotides are TGTGCCAGCAGCTTACTGGGGGCGGCTGAAGCTTTCTTT. This encodes CASSLLGAAEAFF.

About this clone itself: This CDR3 is also generated by other DNA sequences in the sample. V gene TRBV27 combines with J gene TRBJ2-7, with 10 bases lining up with TRBD1. The CDR3 extends over 14 amino acids. Trimming removed 4 bases from V and 2 bases from J; junction bases left unmatched: 2. The germline gives CDR1 MNHEY, CDR2 SMNVEV (reference sequence). The CDR3 protein is CASSWTGGPYEQYF. CDR3 DNA: TGTGCCAGCAGTTGGACAGGGGGACCCTACGAGCAGTACTTC.

The chain recombines TRBV11-3 with TRBJ2-1, with TRBD1 matching 8 bases. V trimming: 5 bases; J trimming: 1 base; junction bases outside the gene matches: 7. From germline, CDR1 is SGHNT and CDR2 YENEEA. The CDR3 has 16 residues. CDR3 nucleotides: TGTGCCAGCAGCCCAATGACAGGGGCGTCCTACAATGAGCAGTTCTTC. Translation gives CASSPMTGASYNEQFF.

The chain is built from TRBV19 and TRBJ1-2, with D possibly being TRBD1 (6 bases). This CDR3 comprises 15 residues. CDR1 and CDR2 (germline): LNHDA, SQIVND (reference sequence). V was pared by 1 base and J by 0 bases, with 9 bases between. In nucleotides, the CDR3 is TGTGCCAGTAGTATAGGGACAGCAGCTAACTATGGCTACACCTTC. Its translation: CASSIGTAANYGYTF.

Remarks on this clone: One end of the junction does not line up with germline, which may come from a read error. This sequence joins TRBV4-2 and TRBJ2-3, with 12 bases that match TRBD1. The CDR3 covers 18 residues. The germline V gene has CDR1 LGHNA and CDR2 YNFKEQ. DNA for the CDR3: TGTGCCAGCAGACAAGAATATCGGGACAGGGGGCGCAAAGATACGCAGTATTTT. Its protein is CASRQEYRDRGRKDTQYF.

For the CDR3, the DNA is TGTGCCAGCAGCCTGGGCCTAGCGGGAGGGCATGAGCAGTTCTTC. Residues: CASSLGLAGGHEQFF. The genes are TRBV7-7 and TRBJ2-1, with 12 bases matching TRBD2. From germline, CDR1 is SSHAT and CDR2 FNYEAQ (reference sequence). The V and J ends lost 5 bases and 8 bases, in that order; junction bases with no gene match: 7. This CDR3 region has 15 residues.

This chain uses TRBV19 with TRBJ1-2, with D perhaps matching TRBD1 (6 bases). Per germline, CDR1 LNHDA and CDR2 SQIVND (reference sequence). Trimming took off 3 bases at V and 8 bases at J, with 19 bases between the two ends. This CDR3 contains 15 residues. In DNA, the CDR3 is TGTGCCAGTAGTATTATTGGAGACCCAGGGGACGGCTACACCTTC. Translating it yields CASSIIGDPGDGYTF.

Only one count was recorded for this clone. This chain links TRBV4-3 with TRBJ2-1; 14 nucleotides line up with TRBD2. This CDR3 is built from 19 residues. The V gene end was trimmed by 0 bases and the J gene end by 3 bases; junction bases not matched to a gene: 7. From germline, CDR1 is LGHNA and CDR2 YSLEER. CDR3 in DNA: TGCGCCAGCAGCCAAGAGGGACTAGCGGGGGCCCGCAGCTACAATGAGCAGTTCTTC. This encodes CASSQEGLAGARSYNEQFF.

The chain employs TRBV24-1 and TRBJ2-1; 8 bases match TRBD1. The CDR3 length is 14 residues. V dropped 3 bases and J dropped 6; count of bases not matched to a gene: 3. Germline assignment: CDR1 KGHDR and CDR2 SFDVKD. CDR3 bases: TGTGCCACCAGTGATCTAGGACAGGGCAATGAGCAGTTCTTC. Amino acids: CATSDLGQGNEQFF.

This clone was seen only once. The V and J genes are TRBV30 and TRBJ2-3; TRBD2 aligns across 15 bases. V dropped 8 bases and J dropped 5; count of bases not matched to a gene: 8. Per the germline V gene, CDR1 is GTSNPN and CDR2 is SVGIG (reference sequence). CDR3 size: 15 residues. CDR3 sequence reads: CARKPGLAGGDTQYF. CDR3 coding DNA: TGTGCCCGGAAACCGGGACTAGCGGGAGGAGATACGCAGTATTTT.

The chain links TRBV3-1 (or the pseudogene TRBV3-2) to TRBJ2-7, with TRBD2 matching over 10 bases. V was clipped by 6 bases and J by 1 base; unmatched bases: 0. This CDR3 has 13 amino acids. The germline V gene has CDR1 LGHDT and CDR2 YNNKEL (reference sequence). DNA of the CDR3: TGTGCCAGCAGACTAGCGGGGTCCTACGAGCAGTACTTC. Protein: CASRLAGSYEQYF.

The chain carries TRBV7-3 and TRBJ2-7; 7 positions match TRBD1. After removal of 5 bases from V and 0 bases from J, the junction contained 7 bases not matched to a gene. Looked up from germline, CDR1 is SGHTA and CDR2 is FQGTGA. The CDR3 covers 15 residues. The CDR3 DNA reads as TGTGCCAGCAGCCGGGACAGCTCCTACTCCTACGAGCAGTACTTC. It translates to CASSRDSSYSYEQYF.

The rearrangement uses TRBV6-5 and TRBJ2-7; D is possibly TRBD1 (5 bases). Germline V gives CDR1 MNHEY, CDR2 SVGAGI. The germline V and J ends were trimmed by 2 bases and 3 bases, with 11 bases remaining between them. The CDR3 runs 14 residues. This CDR3 reads CASSYGRRDYEQYF. CDR3 in DNA: TGTGCCAGCAGTTACGGGCGCAGGGACTACGAGCAGTACTTC.

This chain uses TRBV6-5 with TRBJ1-3, with D tentatively TRBD1 (5 bases). Germline V gene lookup returns CDR1 MNHEY and CDR2 SVGAGI. V was trimmed by 1 base and J by 4 bases, leaving 14 bases between them. This CDR3 spans 16 amino acids. CDR3 protein: CASSYWAGPVGNTIYF. For the CDR3, the DNA is TGTGCCAGCAGTTACTGGGCAGGGCCGGTGGGAAACACCATATATTTT.

This chain links TRBV24-1 with TRBJ2-2; D is undetermined. V lost 7 bases to trimming and J lost 1 base, with 6 bases between them. This CDR3 comprises 13 residues. Germline V gene lookup returns CDR1 KGHDR and CDR2 SFDVKD. CDR3 residues: CATSSENTGELFF. The CDR3 DNA sequence: TGTGCCACCAGCAGCGAGAACACCGGGGAGCTGTTTTTT.

V usage is TRBV7-9 and J usage is TRBJ1-5; D remains ambiguous. The CDR3 is made up of 17 amino acids. Germline CDR1 is SEHNR and CDR2 is FQNEAQ (reference sequence). V gave up 4 bases and J gave up 0 bases, with 16 bases separating them. CDR3 in DNA: TGTGCCAGCAGCTCCGGGAACTCGGAGGGTAGCAATCAGCCCCAGCATTTT. It encodes CASSSGNSEGSNQPQHF.

This chain links TRBV2 with TRBJ2-2; TRBD1 aligns across 8 bases. The V and J ends lost 3 bases and 1 base, in that order; junction bases with no gene match: 7. CDR3 length: 17 residues. Germline V gene lookup returns CDR1 SNHLY and CDR2 FYNNEI. CDR3: CASSDSTGTGNTGELFF. CDR3 coding DNA: TGTGCCAGCAGTGACTCAACCGGGACAGGGAACACCGGGGAGCTGTTTTTT.

The V gene is TRBV27, the J gene TRBJ2-1; 9 bases match TRBD2. The CDR3 loop spans 15 amino acids. V shed 7 bases and J 4 bases; nucleotides not matched to a gene: 8. Germline V gene lookup returns CDR1 MNHEY and CDR2 SMNVEV (reference sequence). The CDR3 DNA sequence: TGTGCCAGCAAAACCGGGACTAGCCAATACAATGAGCAGTTCTTC. Protein sequence: CASKTGTSQYNEQFF.

The genes are TRBV19 and TRBJ1-5; D perhaps matches TRBD1 (5 bases). Between the trimmed V and J ends, which lost 7 bases and 0 bases, there was a span of 10 bases. The germline V gene has CDR1 LNHDA and CDR2 SQIVND (reference sequence). CDR3 length: 14 amino acids. DNA for the CDR3: TGTGCCAGTACGACAGCACCTAGCAATCAGCCCCAGCATTTT. Its translation is CASTTAPSNQPQHF.

This chain connects TRBV7-3 to TRBJ1-2, with 9 positions matching TRBD1. The ends lost 5 bases at V and 7 bases at J; junction bases unmatched: 5. Germline CDR1 SGHTA, CDR2 FQGTGA. The CDR3 runs to 13 residues. CDR3 DNA sequence: TGTGCCAGCAGCAGCGGACAGGGGACTGGCTACACCTTC. It is translated as CASSSGQGTGYTF.

The rearrangement uses TRBV25-1 and TRBJ1-2; D may be TRBD1 (5 bases). Germline assignment: CDR1 MGHDK and CDR2 SYGVNS. This CDR3 comprises 15 residues. V was trimmed by 3 bases and J by 7 bases, leaving 18 bases between them. The CDR3 loop reads CASSDPRGGNSGYTF. CDR3 nucleotides: TGTGCCAGCAGTGACCCAAGGGGAGGGAATAGTGGCTACACCTTC.

V usage is TRBV29-1 and J usage is TRBJ1-2; TRBD1 agrees at 8 bases. Unmatched junction bases numbered 5, after V lost 6 bases and J lost 2 bases. From germline, CDR1 is SQVTM and CDR2 ANQGSEA. The CDR3 is 13 residues long. The CDR3 sequence is CSVGYRGNYGYTF. Written as DNA, the CDR3 is TGCAGCGTCGGTTACAGGGGGAACTATGGCTACACCTTC.

The chain carries TRBV18 and TRBJ1-5; the D gene is possibly TRBD1 (5 bases). The CDR3 is made up of 15 amino acids. From germline, CDR1 is KGHSH and CDR2 LQKENI. V gave up 2 bases and J gave up 4 bases, with 12 bases separating them. The CDR3 DNA reads TGTGCCAGCTCACCAACAGGTTTGGGAAATCAGCCCCAGCATTTT. It codes for CASSPTGLGNQPQHF. The whole variable domain, filled in from reference TRBV18 and TRBJ1-5, reads NAGVMQNPRHLVRRRGQEARLRCSPMKGHSHVYWYRQLPEEGLKFMVYLQKENIIDESGMPKERFSAEFPKEGPSILRIQQVVRGDSAAYFCASSPTGLGNQPQHFGDGTRLSIL.

The chain has TRBV12-3 or TRBV12-4 and TRBJ1-1; D may be TRBD1 (5 bases). The CDR3 totals 13 residues. The germline V and J ends were trimmed by 6 bases and 3 bases, with 11 bases remaining between them. CDR3 sequence reads: CASSIQGDTEAFF. The CDR3 DNA reads TGTGCCAGCAGCATCCAGGGTGACACTGAAGCTTTCTTT.

The CDR3 coding sequence is TGTGCCAGCAGAACGACAAATCTGAACACTGAAGCTTTCTTT. This translates into CASRTTNLNTEAFF. The V and J genes are TRBV7-2 and TRBJ1-1; D gene unclear. CDR3 length equals 14 residues. V shed 6 bases and J shed 0 bases, with 11 bases lying between them. CDR1 and CDR2 from the germline V gene are SGHTA and FQGNSA.

The chain is built from TRBV14 and TRBJ1-2; 11 positions agree with TRBD1. V gave up 4 bases and J gave up 8 bases; unmatched junction bases: 9. Germline V gene data show CDR1 as SGHDN and CDR2 as FVKESK. The CDR3 has 15 residues. The CDR3 coding sequence is TGTGCCAGCAGCCGCGGACAGGGGGCGAGTCACGGCTACACCTTC. Amino acid sequence: CASSRGQGASHGYTF.

CDR3 region: CASSGWTSGRNEQYF. The CDR3 DNA sequence: TGTGCCAGCAGCGGATGGACTAGCGGGAGGAACGAGCAGTACTTC. The chain joins TRBV11-2 to TRBJ2-7; 14 nucleotides line up with TRBD2. This CDR3 spans 15 amino acids. Germline V CDR1 and CDR2: SGHAT, FQNNGV. V gave up 5 bases and J gave up 5 bases; unmatched junction bases: 5.

This rearrangement joins TRBV24-1 to TRBJ2-3; 10 bases align to TRBD1. V was clipped by 3 bases and J by 4 bases; unmatched bases: 6. The length of the CDR3 is 16 residues. Germline V lookup: CDR1 KGHDR, CDR2 SFDVKD. CDR3 coding DNA: TGTGCCACCAGTGATCACCGGGACAGGGGATCAGATACGCAGTATTTT. It specifies CATSDHRDRGSDTQYF.

This clone was observed a single time. The chain carries TRBV2 and TRBJ1-5; no definite D call. CDR1 and CDR2 (germline): SNHLY, FYNNEI. This CDR3 is 13 amino acids long. Trimming took off 9 bases at V and 0 bases at J, with 9 bases between the two ends. The CDR3 reads CASKEYSNQPQHF. The CDR3 DNA follows: TGTGCCAGTAAAGAGTATAGCAATCAGCCCCAGCATTTT.